These 21 T cell receptor beta chains share one sample of origin, sequenced in a study of blood T cell repertoires in COVID-19. TCRdb's table, derived via immunoSEQ multiplex PCR, lists solely in-frame clones and lacks some. The table lists approximately 180,000 clones, under 90% of them singletons. Material: peripheral blood. Receptors originate from a person aged 65 to 79 with COVID-19, enrolled during active disease.

Remarks on this clone: The identical CDR3 is also encoded by other nucleotide sequences in the sample. The chain carries TRBV5-1 and TRBJ1-2; TRBD1 might be the D (6 bases). This CDR3 contains 14 residues. Trimming pared 1 base from V and 2 bases from J, leaving 9 bases between. The germline CDR1 and CDR2 sequences are SGHRS and YFSETQ. CDR3 amino acids: CASSLSQGNYGYTF. The CDR3 DNA reads TGCGCCAGCAGCTTGTCCCAGGGGAACTATGGCTACACCTTC.

J is TRBJ1-5 and V is TRBV30; D unresolved. The CDR3 covers 17 residues. Looked up from germline, CDR1 is GTSNPN and CDR2 is SVGIG (reference sequence). The ends were cut back, 5 bases at V and 0 bases at J, with 20 bases in the middle. CDR3 nucleotides: TGTGCCTGGGAAGCAAACTCGCCCCGGGTTAGCAATCAGCCCCAGCATTTT. Its protein is CAWEANSPRVSNQPQHF.

The chain has TRBV28 and TRBJ2-3; D possibly corresponds to TRBD2 (6 bases). The germline V and J ends were trimmed by 6 bases and 2 bases, with 18 bases remaining between them. Germline CDR1 reads MDHEN; CDR2 reads SYDVKM. The CDR3 is 16 residues long. In DNA form, the CDR3 reads TGTGCCAGCAGGCACTTCGCCGCGGGGTCCACAGATACGCAGTATTTT. Residues: CASRHFAAGSTDTQYF.

The CDR3 nucleotides are TGTGCCAGCAGTGTACTAGCGGGAGGGGCTTACGAGCAGTACTTC. It yields the protein CASSVLAGGAYEQYF. The V call is TRBV28, the J call TRBJ2-7, with 13 bases that match TRBD2. The germline CDR1 and CDR2 sequences are MDHEN and SYDVKM. The CDR3 runs to 15 residues. V was pared by 5 bases and J by 4 bases, with 5 bases of the junction left unmatched.

This sequence joins TRBV7-2 and TRBJ1-4; 8 nucleotides agree with TRBD1. After removal of 3 bases from V and 3 bases from J, the junction contained 3 bases not matched to a gene. The germline CDR1 and CDR2 sequences are SGHTA and FQGNSA. The CDR3 runs 15 residues. CDR3 loop: CASSLATGANEKLFF. The CDR3 region has the DNA TGTGCCAGCAGCTTGGCGACAGGGGCTAATGAAAAACTGTTTTTT.

The chain has TRBV3-1 (or the pseudogene TRBV3-2) and TRBJ1-6; D possibly corresponds to TRBD1 (6 bases). Trimming took off 1 base at V and 10 bases at J, with 14 bases between the two ends. The CDR3 consists of 15 residues. Per the germline V gene, CDR1 is LGHDT and CDR2 is YNNKEL (reference sequence). As DNA, the CDR3 is TGTGCCAGCAGCCAAGTGGACAGAACTAGATCACCCCTCCACTTT. Amino acids: CASSQVDRTRSPLHF.

The chain recombines TRBV6-2 or TRBV6-3 with TRBJ1-5; D is perhaps TRBD1 (5 bases). This CDR3 is built from 14 residues. With 2 bases removed from V and 5 bases from J, the gap between germline ends came to 10 bases. The germline CDR1 and CDR2 sequences are MNHEY and SVGEGT. The CDR3 bases are TGTGCCAGCAGTTACAGCCCGGGGGATCAGCCCCAGCATTTT. Amino acid sequence: CASSYSPGDQPQHF.

A remark on this clone: Different DNA sequences within this sample yield the same CDR3. The chain has TRBV28 and TRBJ2-7; weak D call: TRBD2 (6 bases). The length of the CDR3 is 14 residues. The germline gives CDR1 MDHEN, CDR2 SYDVKM. Trimming shortened V by 3 bases and J by 0 bases, and 9 bases separated the two germline ends. CDR3 sequence reads: CASSLTGASYEQYF. The CDR3, as DNA: TGTGCCAGCAGTTTGACGGGAGCCTCCTACGAGCAGTACTTC.

V gene TRBV25-1 combines with J gene TRBJ2-3; TRBD2 matches at 8 bases. CDR1 MGHDK and CDR2 SYGVNS come from the germline V gene. Trimming removed 3 bases from V and 8 bases from J; junction bases left unmatched: 4. This CDR3 spans 13 amino acids. The CDR3 spells CASSDSGAATQYF. The CDR3 DNA is TGTGCCAGCAGTGATAGCGGGGCAGCTACGCAGTATTTT.

V is TRBV15 and J is TRBJ1-5, with 10 bases identical to TRBD1. The CDR3 has 14 residues. The V gene's germline CDR1 is LNHNV and CDR2 YYDKDF (reference sequence). With 1 base clipped from V and 11 bases from J, the junction kept 5 bases outside the gene matches. CDR3 DNA: TGTGCCACCAGCAGAGTTGGTGGACAGGGGGCCCAGCATTTT. It is translated as CATSRVGGQGAQHF.

This chain uses TRBV7-2 with TRBJ2-5, with 9 positions matching TRBD2. The CDR3 extends over 14 amino acids. Trimming at V came to 3 bases and at J to 4 bases, leaving 3 bases not matched to a gene. Germline CDR1 is SGHTA and CDR2 is FQGNSA. The CDR3 is CASSLRGGRETQYF. The CDR3 DNA reads as TGTGCCAGCAGCTTGCGGGGGGGCCGAGAGACCCAGTACTTC.

In DNA form, the CDR3 reads TGTGCCAGCAGCTCCCTCGGGGGAAAGACCCAGTACTTC. Translating it yields CASSSLGGKTQYF. The chain is built from TRBV7-9 and TRBJ2-5, with a tentative D call TRBD2 (6 bases). CDR3 length: 13 amino acids. Germline V lookup: CDR1 SEHNR, CDR2 FQNEAQ (reference sequence). Deletions cut 4 bases from V and 6 bases from J, with 12 bases between.

This clone was seen only a few times. The chain carries TRBV5-5 and TRBJ1-1; D remains unclear. This CDR3 has 14 amino acids. Germline loops: CDR1 SGHKS, CDR2 YYEKEE (reference sequence). V shed 4 bases and J shed 1 base, with 11 bases lying between them. The CDR3 DNA follows: TGTGCCAGCAGCCCGGGAGGTAGGAACACTGAAGCTTTCTTT. Translating it yields CASSPGGRNTEAFF.

The chain carries TRBV6-2 or TRBV6-3 and TRBJ1-5, with TRBD1 matching over 7 bases. The trim removed 5 bases at V and 9 bases at J, leaving 4 bases unmatched. CDR3 length: 12 residues. Germline loops: CDR1 MNHEY, CDR2 SVGEGT. CDR3 in DNA: TGTGCCAGCAGTGCGGACAGGAGGCCCCAGCATTTT. Encoded protein: CASSADRRPQHF.

DNA for the CDR3: TGCGCCAGCAGCCCCGGCAAAATCAGTTCAGGGGGTGATCAGCCCCAGCATTTT. Translating gives CASSPGKISSGGDQPQHF. V is TRBV5-1 and J is TRBJ1-5; 7 positions match TRBD1. CDR1 is SGHRS, CDR2 YFSETQ, per germline. CDR3 size: 18 residues. Trimming removed 4 bases from V and 5 bases from J; junction bases left unmatched: 18.

The chain has TRBV6-5 and TRBJ1-1, with D perhaps matching TRBD1 (5 bases). CDR3 length: 13 residues. Trimming cost V 6 bases and J 4 bases, with 12 bases left between them. The germline V gene has CDR1 MNHEY and CDR2 SVGAGI. The CDR3 sequence is CASRVGLVTEAFF. CDR3 nucleotide sequence: TGTGCCAGCAGGGTGGGGCTGGTCACTGAAGCTTTCTTT.

A single count supports this clone. The chain is built from TRBV14 and TRBJ2-2, with 7 positions matching TRBD1. The CDR3 consists of 15 residues. V lost 3 bases, J lost 2 bases, and 3 bases stayed unmatched. In germline, CDR1 is SGHDN, CDR2 FVKESK. CDR3 residues: CASSQHRGNTGELFF. Written as DNA, the CDR3 is TGTGCCAGCAGCCAGCACAGGGGTAACACCGGGGAGCTGTTTTTT.

The V call is TRBV5-1, the J call TRBJ2-4; 7 nucleotides agree with TRBD1. The germline gives CDR1 SGHRS, CDR2 YFSETQ. CDR3 size: 15 residues. The V gene end was trimmed by 4 bases and the J gene end by 9 bases; junction bases not matched to a gene: 13. CDR3 bases: TGCGCCAGCAGCAGGACAGGCGGAGGCGAGGGCATTCAGTACTTC. Residues: CASSRTGGGEGIQYF.

V and J are TRBV7-2 and TRBJ2-5; 7 bases match TRBD2. The CDR3 is 15 amino acids. Trimming cost V 1 base and J 5 bases; bases outside gene matches: 7. Germline values: CDR1 SGHTA, CDR2 FQGNSA. The CDR3 spells CASSLGTRLRETQYF. CDR3 DNA: TGTGCCAGCAGCTTAGGGACTAGATTGCGTGAGACCCAGTACTTC.

The gene calls are TRBV30 and TRBJ1-2; 9 nucleotides agree with TRBD1. Trimming at V came to 3 bases and at J to 1 base, leaving 3 bases not matched to a gene. The CDR3 sequence is 14 residues long. Germline values: CDR1 GTSNPN, CDR2 SVGIG (reference sequence). CDR3 nucleotides: TGTGCCTGGAGCGGGACAGGGTTTAACTATGGCTACACCTTC. Its protein is CAWSGTGFNYGYTF.

The V and J genes are TRBV5-1 and TRBJ2-1; 7 nucleotides agree with TRBD1. J gave up 8 bases and V 3 bases, and 11 bases lay outside the gene matches. Germline loops: CDR1 SGHRS, CDR2 YFSETQ. CDR3 length: 15 amino acids. The CDR3 nucleotides read TGCGCCAGCAGCTACCGACAGGGATGGAGCGATGAGCAGTTCTTC. This gives the protein CASSYRQGWSDEQFF.